This T cell receptor (beta chain) was documented in a study of T cell changes during pregnancy in multiple sclerosis. The protocol was immunoSEQ multiplex PCR, while the TCRdb copy is restricted to in-frame clones and leaves out a portion. The sample contains some 43,000 clones, 85% to 90% of which appear only once. Germline V gene sequence: CDR1 SGHTA, CDR2 FQGTGA. Trimming cost V 5 bases and J 5 bases; bases outside gene matches: 7. The CDR3 runs 16 residues. The TCR comes from a female donor in good health, enrolled as a control in a pregnancy study. The rearrangement joins TRBV7-3 to TRBJ2-2, with 11 bases lining up with TRBD1. This sample comprised peripheral blood, obtained in the first trimester of pregnancy. The CDR3 region is CASSMRDRGGTGELFF. CDR3 bases: TGTGCCAGCAGCATGAGGGACAGGGGGGGAACCGGGGAGCTGTTTTTT.